Listed below are T cell receptor beta chains from one sample, sequenced in a study of T cells in Graves' hyperthyroidism and ophthalmopathy. TCRdb processed the multiplex PCR reads anew with MiXCR; each CDR3 protein has one entry. This table has hundreds of thousands of distinct CDR3 sequences, about 24% appearing once. Material: blood. These TCRs come from a woman between 25 and 40 years old with Graves' ophthalmopathy. Each CDR3 is given with its conserved first and last residue. A D gene is named only where the DNA matches it firmly. The size of a clone is reported for some rows only, either as once, few or many, or as a class for expanded clones.

V gene	clone size	J gene	D gene	CDR3 protein	CDR3 DNA
TRBV7-9	many	TRBJ2-7	TRBD1	CASSLGQGLTYEQYF	TGTGCCAGCAGCTTGGGACAGGGCCTAACCTACGAGCAGTACTTC
TRBV30	.	TRBJ2-5	.	CAWSVGGVETQYF	TGTGCCTGGAGCGTAGGAGGGGTGGAGACCCAGTACTTC
TRBV24-1	many	TRBJ2-2	.	CATSDPGANTGELFF	TGTGCCACCAGTGATCCGGGGGCGAACACCGGGGAGCTGTTTTTT
TRBV27	.	TRBJ2-7	.	CASSLSSVRAYDQYF	TGTGCCAGCAGTTTATCGTCTGTCCGAGCCTACGATCAGTACTTC
TRBV29-1	.	TRBJ1-2	TRBD1	CSVGQGASNYGYTF	TGCAGCGTAGGACAGGGAGCATCCAACTATGGCTACACCTTC
TRBV10-3	many	TRBJ1-5	.	CAIKRRGGTLENQPQHF	TGTGCCATCAAGCGCAGAGGCGGGACATTAGAGAATCAGCCCCAGCATTTT
TRBV24-1	once	TRBJ1-2	TRBD1	CATSDFPDRALRDGYTF	TGTGCCACCAGTGATTTCCCTGACAGGGCTCTGAGAGACGGCTACACCTTC
TRBV2	.	TRBJ2-7	TRBD1	CATLEETGVYEQYF	TGTGCCACCCTAGAGGAGACAGGGGTCTACGAGCAGTACTTC
TRBV30	many	TRBJ2-7	.	CAWSVISDEQYF	TGTGCCTGGAGTGTAATTTCGGACGAGCAGTACTTC
TRBV7-3	many	TRBJ2-7	TRBD1	CASSTSSGQLYF	TGTGCCAGCAGCACATCGTCGGGACAGCTGTACTTC
TRBV15	many	TRBJ1-5	.	CATSRETGMFSPQHF	TGTGCCACCAGCAGAGAAACAGGGATGTTCTCGCCCCAGCATTTT
TRBV6-5	many	TRBJ2-2	TRBD1	CASSYFGTGPGELFF	TGTGCCAGCAGTTACTTTGGGACAGGGCCCGGGGAGCTGTTTTTT
TRBV6-2/TRBV6-3	many	TRBJ2-7	TRBD1	CASSSGTGGGDEQYF	TGTGCCAGCAGTTCCGGGACAGGGGGCGGCGACGAGCAGTACTTC
TRBV3-1	few	TRBJ1-1	.	CASSQSGQVNTEAFF	TGTGCCAGCAGCCAAAGCGGTCAGGTGAACACTGAAGCTTTCTTT
TRBV11-1	.	TRBJ2-7	TRBD1	CASSSTGEYSSYEQYF	TGTGCCAGCAGCTCCACAGGGGAGTATAGCTCCTACGAGCAGTACTTC
TRBV12-3/TRBV12-4	.	TRBJ1-5	.	CASSVRGGANQPQHF	TGTGCCAGCAGTGTCCGGGGGGGGGCGAATCAGCCCCAGCATTTT
TRBV6-4	few	TRBJ1-5	.	CASRASRAGSNQPQHF	TGTGCCAGCAGGGCCTCGAGGGCGGGTAGCAATCAGCCCCAGCATTTT
TRBV19	.	TRBJ1-2	.	CASSTPRGSYGYTF	TGTGCCAGTAGTACCCCCCGCGGCTCATATGGCTACACCTTC
TRBV29-1	.	TRBJ2-5	.	CSTTTGQETQYF	TGCAGCACCACAACAGGGCAAGAGACCCAGTACTTC
TRBV30	.	TRBJ2-5	TRBD2	CAWSVMAGEETQYF	TGTGCCTGGAGTGTAATGGCGGGAGAAGAGACCCAGTACTTC
TRBV20-1	many	TRBJ1-3	.	CSAGPLSSGNTIYF	TGCAGTGCCGGCCCCCTAAGCTCTGGAAACACCATATATTTT
TRBV7-2	many	TRBJ2-4	TRBD1	CASSPRTGAVNIQYF	TGTGCCAGCAGCCCGCGGACAGGGGCAGTAAACATTCAGTACTTC
TRBV2	.	TRBJ2-2	TRBD2	CASSDVAGVVTGELFF	TGTGCCAGCAGTGATGTAGCGGGAGTGGTCACCGGGGAGCTGTTTTTT
TRBV12-3/TRBV12-4	.	TRBJ1-2	TRBD1	CASSLRDREGLNGYTF	TGTGCCAGCAGTTTAAGGGACAGGGAGGGGTTGAATGGCTACACCTTC
TRBV19	many	TRBJ1-5	TRBD1	CASSLGGQGAGQPQHF	TGTGCCAGTAGTTTGGGGGGACAGGGGGCCGGTCAGCCCCAGCATTTT
TRBV7-8	many	TRBJ2-7	.	CASSLNGDYEQYF	TGTGCCAGCAGCTTAAACGGGGACTACGAGCAGTACTTC
TRBV28	many	TRBJ2-2	.	CASKIQLLTGELFF	TGTGCCAGCAAGATCCAACTCCTCACCGGGGAGCTGTTTTTT
TRBV20-1	many	TRBJ1-3	TRBD1	CSASRTGVGNTIYF	TGCAGTGCTAGTAGGACAGGGGTTGGAAACACCATATATTTT
TRBV10-3	many	TRBJ1-5	.	CAISESGTVNQPQHF	TGTGCCATCAGTGAGTCCGGAACAGTCAATCAGCCCCAGCATTTT
TRBV5-1	.	TRBJ1-2	.	CASSEGFDYGYTF	TGCGCCAGCAGCGAGGGGTTCGACTATGGCTACACCTTC
TRBV29-1	many	TRBJ2-2	TRBD2	CSVEFWTSGSTGELFF	TGCAGCGTTGAATTCTGGACTAGCGGGAGCACCGGGGAGCTGTTTTTT
TRBV6-2/TRBV6-3	many	TRBJ1-2	TRBD1	CASSHSTGTGTGAYYGYTF	TGTGCCAGCAGCCACTCAACCGGGACAGGGACGGGGGCATACTATGGCTACACCTTC
TRBV12-3/TRBV12-4	few	TRBJ2-2	TRBD1	CVSSPRAGGVENTGELFF	TGTGTCAGCAGTCCACGGGCAGGGGGCGTAGAAAACACCGGGGAGCTGTTTTTT
TRBV2	many	TRBJ2-4	TRBD1	CASSPDRGLNIQYF	TGTGCCAGCAGCCCGGACAGGGGCCTAAACATTCAGTACTTC
TRBV6-2/TRBV6-3	many	TRBJ1-1	.	CASIRGWAAMNTEAFF	TGTGCCAGCATCCGAGGGTGGGCAGCTATGAACACTGAAGCTTTCTTT
TRBV2	few	TRBJ2-2	TRBD1	CASVRQGAANTGELFF	TGTGCCAGCGTTCGACAGGGGGCCGCGAACACCGGGGAGCTGTTTTTT
TRBV2	many	TRBJ2-5	TRBD2	CASKPGLAGQETQYF	TGTGCCAGCAAACCGGGACTAGCGGGACAAGAGACCCAGTACTTC
TRBV11-2	.	TRBJ2-6	.	CASSSGPGRTGAYVLTF	TGTGCCAGCAGCTCCGGACCAGGGAGGACTGGGGCCTACGTCCTGACTTTC
TRBV7-2	many	TRBJ1-2	.	CASSSPDRAYGYTF	TGTGCCAGCAGCTCCCCTGATAGGGCCTATGGCTACACCTTC
TRBV28	many	TRBJ1-1	.	CASRPFRGGAPSMNTEAFF	TGTGCCAGCAGACCCTTCAGGGGAGGGGCCCCGAGCATGAACACTGAAGCTTTCTTT
TRBV12-3/TRBV12-4	.	TRBJ2-7	.	CASSPDPAAGTYGQYF	TGTGCCAGCAGTCCCGATCCCGCGGCAGGTACCTACGGGCAGTACTTC
TRBV4-2	many	TRBJ1-1	.	CASSQQQGNTEAFF	TGTGCCAGCAGCCAACAACAGGGTAACACTGAAGCTTTCTTT
TRBV4-3	few	TRBJ2-2	.	CASSQGSYSPGTGELFF	TGCGCCAGCAGCCAAGGATCTTACAGCCCGGGGACCGGGGAGCTGTTTTTT
TRBV2	many	TRBJ2-5	.	CAIDEGRGETQYF	TGTGCCATCGATGAGGGGAGAGGGGAGACCCAGTACTTC
TRBV4-3	many	TRBJ2-5	TRBD2	CASSPGLAGGQETQYF	TGCGCCAGCAGCCCCGGACTAGCGGGGGGCCAAGAGACCCAGTACTTC
TRBV9	many	TRBJ2-2	TRBD1	CASSVRTGSTGELFF	TGTGCCAGCAGCGTAAGGACAGGAAGCACCGGGGAGCTGTTTTTT
TRBV3-1	.	TRBJ2-7	.	CVSSEGFEQYF	TGTGTCAGCAGCGAAGGGTTCGAGCAGTACTTC
TRBV12-3/TRBV12-4	few	TRBJ1-1	.	CASRISDGQGAFF	TGTGCCAGCAGAATCTCCGACGGCCAGGGGGCTTTCTTT